This T cell receptor beta chain was recovered during a study of breast tumors, draining lymph nodes, adjacent tissues. On this clonotype itself: The antigen is unknown. The CDR3 does not close with the conserved phenylalanine or tryptophan, likely indicating a read error.

Study findings and constraints: Tumor TCR diversity was below lymph nodes but above nontumor tissue. Luminal-like breast cancer showed significantly greater tumor-nontumor repertoire similarity than basal-like breast cancer did. Tumor T cell lymph node origin was a supported hypothesis, not proven. The data were judged consistent with most tumor T cells coming from lymph node and expanding in tumor.

The lymph nodes were axillary draining lymph nodes from breast cancer patients. TCRdb analysed the multiplex PCR reads with MiXCR anew, one entry per CDR3 protein. The sample consists of 140,000 to 150,000 distinct CDR3 sequences, about 30% of them appearing once. Germline V gives CDR1 SGHRS, CDR2 YFSETQ. The CDR3 totals 13 residues. Trimming left V 0 bases short and J 4 bases short, with 7 bases between. Material for sequencing was axillary lymph node tissue. This rearrangement joins TRBV5-1 to TRBJ2-5; possible D gene TRBD2, 5 bases. The sequence was collected from a female donor with breast cancer. Some clones in this sample may be carry-over from other donors' samples. The CDR3 reads CASSLGSGETQYL. The CDR3 bases are TGCGCCAGCAGCTTGGGCAGCGGAGAGACCCAGTACCTC.